The present TCR beta chain was sequenced within a study of blood T cell repertoires in COVID-19. Study information: Donors in the United States, Italy and Spain gave samples during acute or convalescent COVID-19. PBMCs, B-cell-depleted T cells, or T cells provided the cDNA or gDNA that made up the material.

In the original analysis: Researchers report that nucleated cell counts were estimated from reference gene primer amplification. Assay: immunoSEQ multiplex PCR; the TCRdb copy retains only in-frame clones and omits some. That table gives V, J and clone size, and the DNA gave D and trimming. The data contain 250,000 to 350,000 clones, approximately 88% of them seen just once; the ten biggest clones take up under 8%. CDR1 is SGHRS, CDR2 YFSETQ, per germline. The CDR3 is made up of 16 amino acids. Deletions cut 0 bases from V and 0 bases from J, with 10 bases between. The clonotype comes from a young woman who had recovered from COVID-19. The chain combines TRBV5-1 with TRBJ2-1, with D unresolved. The sequenced sample was peripheral blood. The CDR3, as DNA: TGCGCCAGCAGCTTGGCCGTGGAGAGCTCCTACAATGAGCAGTTCTTC. It specifies CASSLAVESSYNEQFF.